Each of the 8 T cell receptor beta chains below was sequenced from the same sample in a study of cytomegalovirus exposure and HLA in healthy donors. 13 Jbeta primers and 60 Vbeta primers were used for the PCR. Repertoires were generated with immunoSEQ multiplex PCR, while TCRdb's copy carries only in-frame clones and drops some. The table has approximately 110,000 clones, approximately 73% seen once. The specimen was PBMCs. The receptors derive from a man aged 35 to 55 in good health and CMV-seronegative.

Of note for this clone: At one of its ends the junction is not consistent with the germline gene, which may arise from a read error. V and J are TRBV7-9 and TRBJ1-4; 8 nucleotides align to TRBD1. CDR1 is SEHNR, CDR2 FQNEAQ, per germline (reference sequence). The CDR3 consists of 15 residues. The CDR3 DNA reads as TGTTCCAGCAGCAAAGGACAGGGCTCTAATGAAAAACTGTTTTTT. As protein: CSSSKGQGSNEKLFF. Supplemented by reference TRBV7-9 and TRBJ1-4, the full variable domain reads DTGVSQNPRHKITKRGQNVTFRCDPISEHNRLYWYRQTLGQGPEFLTYFQNEAQLEKSRLLSDRFSAERPKGSFSTLEIQRTEQGDSAMYLCSSSKGQGSNEKLFFGSGTQLSVL.

This clone occurred a few times. The V and J genes are TRBV25-1 and TRBJ1-4; maybe TRBD1 (5 bases). This CDR3 is built from 13 residues. V was trimmed by 3 bases and J by 8 bases, leaving 10 bases between them. Germline V lookup: CDR1 MGHDK, CDR2 SYGVNS. CDR3 sequence: CASSEGGREKLFF. DNA of the CDR3: TGTGCCAGCAGTGAGGGGGGTCGGGAAAAACTGTTTTTT.

The rearrangement links TRBV25-1 to TRBJ1-1, with 8 bases lining up with TRBD1. There are 15 residues in the CDR3. Germline V gives CDR1 MGHDK, CDR2 SYGVNS. Trimming took 3 bases from V and 1 from J; bases not matched to a gene: 4. The CDR3 is CASSDRGTGNTEAFF. The CDR3 nucleotides read TGTGCCAGCAGTGACCGTGGGACAGGGAACACTGAAGCTTTCTTT.

The V gene is TRBV6-1, the J gene TRBJ1-2, with 10 bases lining up with TRBD1. CDR3 length equals 13 residues. Germline V gives CDR1 MNHNS, CDR2 SASEGT. V shed 3 bases and J 7 bases; nucleotides not matched to a gene: 2. The CDR3 sequence is CASSETGGGGYTF. For the CDR3, the DNA is TGTGCCAGCAGTGAGACAGGGGGCGGTGGCTACACCTTC.

This clone was seen only once. This chain connects TRBV7-8 to TRBJ1-1, with TRBD1 identical over 8 bases. The V segment lost 1 base and the J segment 3 bases; nucleotides outside the gene matches: 1. Germline CDR1 and CDR2: SGHVS and FQNEAQ. The length of the CDR3 is 14 residues. CDR3 coding DNA: TGTGCCAGCAGCTTAGGGACAGGGTACACTGAAGCTTTCTTT. It yields the protein CASSLGTGYTEAFF.

The rearrangement uses TRBV27 and TRBJ1-2; 7 bases line up with TRBD1. The CDR3 has 14 amino acids. With 4 bases clipped from V and 4 bases from J, the junction kept 6 bases outside the gene matches. The germline V gene encodes CDR1 MNHEY and CDR2 SMNVEV (reference sequence). Here the CDR3 reads CASSSSDRAYGYTF. The CDR3 bases are TGTGCCAGCAGTTCCTCAGACAGGGCCTATGGCTACACCTTC.

The rearrangement links TRBV5-4 to TRBJ1-6, with D unclear. This CDR3 has 13 residues. Trimming cost V 2 bases and J 7 bases, with 7 bases left between them. Germline V gene data show CDR1 as SGHNT and CDR2 as YYREEE (reference sequence). CDR3 bases: TGTGCCAGCAGCTTCGGGGAAAATTCACCCCTCCACTTT. This gives the protein CASSFGENSPLHF.

This clone was counted many times. The chain couples TRBV25-1 to TRBJ1-1; weak D call: TRBD1 (5 bases). Germline V lookup: CDR1 MGHDK, CDR2 SYGVNS. The CDR3 spans 15 residues. Between the trimmed V and J ends, which lost 0 bases and 6 bases, there was a span of 14 bases. The CDR3 DNA reads as TGTGCCAGCAGTGAATACGCAGGGCCGTCCGCTGAAGCTTTCTTT. Translating it yields CASSEYAGPSAEAFF.